The 32 T cell receptor beta chains given below trace back to one sample, sequenced in a study of blood T cells in healthy people across ages. A sample-barcoded 5' primer and a J-beta primer mix were used in a second PCR of about 7 to 11 cycles. TCRdb reprocessed the 5' RACE reads with MiXCR, giving one entry per CDR3 protein. The sample carries about 1.8 million distinct CDR3 sequences, 49% recorded once. Sequenced material: blood. The receptors originated from a woman between 40 and 50 years old in good health.

This rearrangement joins TRBV2 to TRBJ2-3, with no clear D. Germline V lookup: CDR1 SNHLY, CDR2 FYNNEI. Trimming shortened V by 4 bases and J by 2 bases, and 10 bases separated the two germline ends. The CDR3 runs to 14 residues. The CDR3 is CASSAAEFTDTQYF. The CDR3 DNA reads as TGTGCCAGCAGTGCCGCGGAGTTCACAGATACGCAGTATTTT.

The chain joins TRBV20-1 to TRBJ2-1; 7 positions match TRBD1. The CDR3 sequence is 17 residues long. CDR1 is DFQATT, CDR2 SNEGSKA, per germline (reference sequence). Trimming took 2 bases from V and 2 from J; bases not matched to a gene: 12. CDR3 sequence (DNA): TGCAGTGCTAGATCTAATCCGGGACAGCCCCCCTACAATGAGCAGTTCTTC. This translates into CSARSNPGQPPYNEQFF.

The rearrangement links TRBV18 to TRBJ2-7, with D possibly matching TRBD1 (6 bases). CDR1 and CDR2 from the germline V gene are KGHSH and LQKENI. Trimming removed 5 bases from V and 0 bases from J, with 20 bases in between. The CDR3 has 17 residues. The CDR3 nucleotides read TGTGCCAGCTCAACCCGACCTGGACAGTTGAGCTCCTACGAGCAGTACTTC. Its translation is CASSTRPGQLSSYEQYF.

V gene TRBV28 combines with J gene TRBJ2-7, with D perhaps matching TRBD2 (6 bases). V lost 4 bases and J lost 2, with 24 bases in between. The CDR3 has 18 amino acids. CDR1 MDHEN and CDR2 SYDVKM come from the germline V gene. Here the CDR3 reads CASSSQSMRGTQAYEQYF. The CDR3 DNA reads as TGTGCCAGCAGTTCCCAGTCGATGCGGGGCACACAAGCCTACGAGCAGTACTTC.

The chain is built from TRBV4-1 and TRBJ1-1; 7 nucleotides agree with TRBD1. The V and J ends lost 0 bases and 4 bases, in that order; junction bases with no gene match: 8. CDR3 size: 16 residues. The germline V gene encodes CDR1 MGHRA and CDR2 YSYEKL. The CDR3 protein is CASSQDRTGGSTEAFF. DNA for the CDR3: TGCGCCAGCAGCCAAGATCGGACAGGAGGGAGCACTGAAGCTTTCTTT.

The rearrangement links TRBV4-2 to TRBJ1-1, with D maybe TRBD1 (5 bases). Germline CDR1 is LGHNA and CDR2 is YNFKEQ. V dropped 4 bases and J dropped 0 bases, with 12 bases sitting between them. This CDR3 is built from 15 residues. CDR3: CASSPPDSLNTEAFF. As DNA, the CDR3 is TGTGCCAGCAGCCCACCCGACAGCTTGAACACTGAAGCTTTCTTT.

The chain couples TRBV6-6 to TRBJ2-7; 7 positions agree with TRBD1. Germline loops: CDR1 MNHNY, CDR2 SVGAGI (reference sequence). This CDR3 comprises 15 residues. J gave up 0 bases and V 6 bases, and 8 bases lay outside the gene matches. This CDR3 reads CASSPSTGISYEQYF. Written as DNA, the CDR3 is TGTGCCAGCAGCCCCTCGACAGGGATCTCCTACGAGCAGTACTTC.

The chain combines TRBV7-2 with TRBJ2-3; 8 bases are a match to TRBD2. The CDR3 length is 15 residues. CDR1 is SGHTA, CDR2 FQGNSA, per germline. V lost 4 bases, J lost 5 bases, and 8 bases stayed unmatched. This CDR3 reads CASSWRTSLGDTQYF. The CDR3 nucleotides read TGTGCCAGCAGCTGGAGGACTAGCCTGGGAGATACGCAGTATTTT.

The chain recombines TRBV27 with TRBJ1-4; D gene ambiguous. This CDR3 is 14 amino acids long. V was clipped by 3 bases and J by 8 bases, with 13 bases between them. CDR1 and CDR2 from the germline V gene are MNHEY and SMNVEV (reference sequence). CDR3 in DNA: TGTGCCAGCAGTTTTTCGGGGTTGGGGGAAAAACTGTTTTTT. Translation: CASSFSGLGEKLFF.

This clonotype was observed a few times. V gene TRBV9 combines with J gene TRBJ2-5; TRBD1 aligns across 9 bases. Germline V gene lookup returns CDR1 SGDLS and CDR2 YYNGEE. CDR3 length: 15 residues. The V segment lost 3 bases and the J segment 5 bases; nucleotides outside the gene matches: 8. CDR3 DNA: TGTGCCAGCAGCGACCGGACAGGGGTGTCGGAGACCCAGTACTTC. Translated, it gives CASSDRTGVSETQYF.

This clonotype was seen a few times. At one end the junction does not follow the germline gene, possibly because of a read error. The chain joins TRBV5-1 to TRBJ2-3; D possibly corresponds to TRBD1 (5 bases). Germline assignment: CDR1 SGHRS and CDR2 YFSETQ. The CDR3 has 13 residues. The CDR3 protein is CASSLQGSDTQYF. In nucleotides, the CDR3 is TGTGCCAGCAGCTTGCAGGGTTCAGATACGCAGTATTTT.

The J gene is TRBJ2-1, the V gene TRBV12-3 or TRBV12-4, with D uncertain. Trimming shortened V by 6 bases and J by 11 bases, and 14 bases separated the two germline ends. The CDR3 is 12 amino acids. CDR3 DNA: TGTGCCAGCAGCCCCAGAGGAGCTAAGCAGTTCTTC. Its translation: CASSPRGAKQFF.

This clonotype was seen only a few times. DNA of the CDR3: TGCGCCAGCAGTTCGGACAGGAGTTACTACAATGAGCAGTTCTTC. This codes for CASSSDRSYYNEQFF. The genes are TRBV5-1 and TRBJ2-1; 7 bases are a match to TRBD1. The CDR3 length is 15 residues. J lost 3 bases, V lost 5 bases, and 8 bases had no gene match. The germline V gene encodes CDR1 SGHRS and CDR2 YFSETQ.

The V and J genes are TRBV4-1 and TRBJ2-3; D perhaps matches TRBD2 (6 bases). The CDR3 spans 17 residues. Per germline, CDR1 MGHRA and CDR2 YSYEKL. V was cut by 4 bases and J by 6 bases, with 23 bases left in between. CDR3 residues: CASSRVLEGLGRDTQYF. The CDR3 nucleotides are TGCGCCAGCAGCCGAGTGTTGGAGGGATTGGGCAGGGATACGCAGTATTTT.

This chain joins TRBV27 and TRBJ2-7; D is undetermined. CDR3 length: 12 amino acids. Trimming cost V 5 bases and J 10 bases, with 15 bases left between them. Germline CDR1 and CDR2: MNHEY and SMNVEV (reference sequence). In DNA, the CDR3 is TGTGCCAGCAGTCAACCTTCAGGAACCCAGTACTTC. Its protein product is CASSQPSGTQYF.

The CDR3 loop reads CASSPLWSAGYNEQFF. For the CDR3, the DNA is TGTGCCAGCAGTCCCCTCTGGTCGGCAGGATACAATGAGCAGTTCTTC. The chain joins TRBV28 to TRBJ2-1; D not resolved. Per the germline V gene, CDR1 is MDHEN and CDR2 is SYDVKM. The CDR3 consists of 16 residues. Trimming cost V 5 bases and J 4 bases, with 18 bases left between them.

The chain has TRBV9 and TRBJ1-6; D is unclear. Trimming took off 6 bases at V and 5 bases at J, with 15 bases between the two ends. Per the germline V gene, CDR1 is SGDLS and CDR2 is YYNGEE. The CDR3 totals 15 residues. The CDR3 coding sequence is TGTGCCAGCAACCTAGGGCCAACGCATAATTCACCCCTCCACTTT. This translates into CASNLGPTHNSPLHF.

The chain recombines TRBV7-2 with TRBJ2-7; TRBD2 matches 8 bases. CDR3 length: 14 residues. J gave up 5 bases and V 5 bases, and 8 bases lay outside the gene matches. Germline V gives CDR1 SGHTA, CDR2 FQGNSA. CDR3 coding DNA: TGTGCCAGCAGCCCGGGACTAGGATCCCACGAGCAGTACTTC. Residues: CASSPGLGSHEQYF.

J is TRBJ1-2 and V is TRBV6-5, with 10 bases aligning to TRBD1. The CDR3 is 14 amino acids. Trimming took 6 bases from V and 4 from J; bases not matched to a gene: 5. CDR1 and CDR2 (germline): MNHEY, SVGAGI. The CDR3 sequence: CASRGTGVRYGYTF. CDR3 coding DNA: TGTGCCAGCAGGGGGACAGGGGTGCGCTATGGCTACACCTTC.

The rearrangement uses TRBV20-1 and TRBJ2-4; D is undetermined. This CDR3 comprises 16 residues. Trimming took off 1 base at V and 7 bases at J, with 20 bases between the two ends. CDR1 and CDR2 (germline): DFQATT, SNEGSKA (reference sequence). CDR3 region: CSARVGRPASFNIQYF. CDR3 nucleotide sequence: TGCAGTGCTAGAGTTGGTAGGCCAGCCTCCTTCAACATTCAGTACTTC.

This clonotype was counted a few times. The V gene is TRBV11-2, the J gene TRBJ2-1; D might be TRBD1 (7 bases). The CDR3 extends over 14 amino acids. In germline, CDR1 is SGHAT, CDR2 FQNNGV. The V gene lost 6 bases and the J gene lost 7 bases, with 16 bases spanning the gap. The chain's CDR3 is CASRYQGGTNEQFF. CDR3 nucleotides: TGTGCCAGCAGGTATCAGGGGGGAACTAATGAGCAGTTCTTC.

This clonotype was seen a handful of times. The chain employs TRBV5-1 and TRBJ2-3, with D perhaps matching TRBD2 (5 bases). V dropped 6 bases and J dropped 2 bases, with 13 bases sitting between them. Germline V gene lookup returns CDR1 SGHRS and CDR2 YFSETQ. CDR3 length: 14 amino acids. The CDR3 spells CASTRTGLTDTQYF. The CDR3 DNA is TGCGCCAGCACTCGGACTGGCCTCACAGATACGCAGTATTTT.

The gene calls are TRBV14 and TRBJ2-7, with 7 positions matching TRBD1. The better agreement between TRBJ2-5 and the DNA end casts doubt on the J call. Per the germline V gene, CDR1 is SGHDN and CDR2 is FVKESK. The CDR3 totals 16 residues. The CDR3 DNA reads TGTGCCAGCAGCCAATGGTCCAGGGGGATTGAGGAGACCCAGTACTTC. Translation gives CASSQWSRGIEETQYF.

This chain links TRBV20-1 with TRBJ2-5; 11 positions match TRBD2. The CDR3 extends over 15 amino acids. Germline V lookup: CDR1 DFQATT, CDR2 SNEGSKA (reference sequence). V trimming: 6 bases; J trimming: 4 bases; junction bases outside the gene matches: 10. The CDR3 here is CSAPTVAGGRETQYF. The CDR3 DNA reads as TGCAGTGCCCCTACGGTAGCGGGGGGGAGAGAGACCCAGTACTTC.

V and J are TRBV28 and TRBJ2-3, with a possible D match to TRBD1 (5 bases). The V end lost 4 bases, the J end lost 4 bases, and 18 bases lay between the germline ends. The CDR3 is 16 amino acids. Germline values: CDR1 MDHEN, CDR2 SYDVKM. The CDR3 DNA reads as TGTGCCAGCAGTTCTACAGGAACCTCGTTGGCAGATACGCAGTATTTT. Translating gives CASSSTGTSLADTQYF.

The CDR3 spells CASSQGDSGYGYTF. CDR3 in DNA: TGCGCCAGCAGCCAAGGGGACAGCGGCTATGGCTACACCTTC. This chain connects TRBV4-3 to TRBJ1-2; 7 nucleotides match TRBD1. This CDR3 has 14 amino acids. V shed 1 base and J 4 bases; nucleotides not matched to a gene: 3. CDR1 and CDR2 from the germline V gene are LGHNA and YSLEER.

This chain connects TRBV24-1 to TRBJ2-1; TRBD1 matches at 8 bases. The CDR3 sequence is 17 residues long. Germline lookup yields CDR1 KGHDR and CDR2 SFDVKD. Germline trimming cut 1 base from V and 9 bases from J; bases unmatched to any gene: 13. The CDR3 DNA reads TGTGCCACCAGTGATTTAGGGCAGGGGGCTAGTTACTCTGAGCAGTTCTTC. Its translation is CATSDLGQGASYSEQFF.

This chain connects TRBV2 to TRBJ2-3, with D possibly matching TRBD1 (5 bases). The germline CDR1 and CDR2 sequences are SNHLY and FYNNEI. This CDR3 has 12 amino acids. Trimming pared 2 bases from V and 14 bases from J, leaving 14 bases between. CDR3 DNA: TGTGCCAGCAGTGAATCGGCAGGGAATCGGTATTTT. Translating gives CASSESAGNRYF. Based on the CDR3 plus reference TRBV2 and TRBJ2-3, the full variable domain is EPEVTQTPSHQVTQMGQEVILRCVPISNHLYFYWYRQILGQKVEFLVSFYNNEISEKSEIFDDQFSVERPDGSNFTLKIRSTKLEDSAMYFCASSESAGNRYFGPGTRLTVL.

The chain has TRBV20-1 and TRBJ1-1; D is unclear. Trimming took 3 bases from V and 2 from J, leaving 10 bases between them. Germline CDR1 is DFQATT and CDR2 is SNEGSKA (reference sequence). This CDR3 contains 13 residues. The CDR3 here is CSASGGGNTEAFF. Here the CDR3 DNA reads TGCAGTGCTAGTGGAGGAGGAAACACTGAAGCTTTCTTT.

The gene calls are TRBV27 and TRBJ2-7; the D gene could be TRBD1 or TRBD2 (7 bases each). Per germline, CDR1 MNHEY and CDR2 SMNVEV (reference sequence). CDR3 length equals 16 residues. Trimming stripped 5 bases from V and 0 bases from J, with 17 bases between. The CDR3 DNA reads as TGTGCCAGCAGTCCAAGCAGGGGGGGACTCTCCTACGAGCAGTACTTC. This codes for CASSPSRGGLSYEQYF.

V is TRBV7-9 and J is TRBJ2-3; D remains ambiguous. Trimming left V 5 bases short and J 3 bases short, with 12 bases between. This CDR3 region has 14 residues. CDR1 is SEHNR and CDR2 is FQNEAQ in the germline V gene (reference sequence). CDR3 residues: CASSPKAETDTQYF. Written as DNA, the CDR3 is TGTGCCAGCAGCCCCAAAGCCGAAACAGATACGCAGTATTTT.

This chain links TRBV7-2 with TRBJ1-2; D is unresolved. The CDR3 has 14 residues. V was shortened by 4 bases and J by 7 bases, with 16 bases between the two germline ends. Germline values: CDR1 SGHTA, CDR2 FQGNSA. The CDR3: CASSSTGFVGGYTF. Written as DNA, the CDR3 is TGTGCCAGCAGCTCTACGGGGTTCGTGGGTGGCTACACCTTC.